The clone carrying this T cell receptor beta chain was seen a handful of times. As yet, its antigen is unknown. TCRdb called the reads again in MiXCR, with one record for every CDR3 protein. Among hundreds of thousands of distinct CDR3 sequences listed, 30% to 35% were seen once. This CDR3 is 13 amino acids long. Trimming cost V 5 bases and J 6 bases; bases outside gene matches: 5. CDR1 and CDR2 from the germline V gene are SGHTA and FQGTGA. These data are taken from a study of T cell repertoires in cytomegalovirus infection. Overall study findings and caveats: Across the ex vivo response, the dominant clonotypes were HLA-C-restricted CMV-specific TCR beta clonotypes.

The starting material was cultured PBMCs, obtained from culture after CMV antigen stimulation. This chain joins TRBV7-3 and TRBJ2-3; TRBD1 matches at 7 bases. This sequence originates from a human donor in good health (CMV status not recorded). Some clones in this sample may be carry-over from other donors' samples. CDR3 DNA sequence: TGTGCCAGCAGCACCAGGGGGACGGATACGCAGTATTTT. Translating gives CASSTRGTDTQYF. The full variable domain, completed using reference TRBV7-3 and TRBJ2-3, is GAGVSQTPSNKVTEKGKYVELRCDPISGHTALYWYRQSLGQGPEFLIYFQGTGAADDSGLPNDRFFAVRPEGSVSTLKIQRTERGDSAVYLCASSTRGTDTQYFGPGTRLTVL.